This TCR beta chain was retrieved from a study of T cell responses to AZD1222 COVID-19 vaccine. Study in general: Second doses at about 4 or about 12 weeks were pooled.

As for this clone: Antigen unknown.

Assay: immunoSEQ multiplex PCR; the TCRdb copy retains only in-frame clones and omits some. The sample lists 65,000 to 95,000 clones, approximately 85% occurring once. The study, taken as a whole, reports: Increases in Spike-specific TCR breadth and depth were seen after two AZD1222 doses.

Germline V lookup: CDR1 KGHSH, CDR2 LQKENI. V gave up 3 bases and J gave up 6 bases, with 15 bases separating them. This CDR3 is 15 amino acids long. The V call is TRBV18, the J call TRBJ2-1; D ambiguous. The source is an adult in good health. The input for sequencing was peripheral blood, taken on day 0 of AZD1222 vaccination. In nucleotides, the CDR3 is TGTGCCAGCTCACCGGTGCAGACGCTACCCAATGAGCAGTTCTTC. Translation: CASSPVQTLPNEQFF.